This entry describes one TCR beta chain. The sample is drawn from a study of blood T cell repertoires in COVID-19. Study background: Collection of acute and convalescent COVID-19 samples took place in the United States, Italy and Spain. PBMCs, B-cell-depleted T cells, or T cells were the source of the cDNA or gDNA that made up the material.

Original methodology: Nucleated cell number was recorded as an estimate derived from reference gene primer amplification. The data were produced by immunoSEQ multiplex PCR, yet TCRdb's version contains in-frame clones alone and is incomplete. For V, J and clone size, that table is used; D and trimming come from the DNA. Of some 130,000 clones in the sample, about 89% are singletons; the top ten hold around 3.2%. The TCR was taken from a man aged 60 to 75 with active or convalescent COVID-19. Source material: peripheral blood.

CDR3 DNA sequence: TGTGCCAGCTCACCACTAGTGAACAATGAGCAGTTCTTC. Translated: CASSPLVNNEQFF. The J gene is TRBJ2-1, the V gene TRBV18; D is undetermined. The V gene lost 1 base and the J gene lost 5 bases, with 6 bases spanning the gap. Germline V gives CDR1 KGHSH, CDR2 LQKENI. The CDR3 is made up of 13 amino acids. Complete variable domain (other parts from reference TRBV18 and TRBJ2-1): NAGVMQNPRHLVRRRGQEARLRCSPMKGHSHVYWYRQLPEEGLKFMVYLQKENIIDESGMPKERFSAEFPKEGPSILRIQQVVRGDSAAYFCASSPLVNNEQFFGPGTRLTVL.